The clone carrying this T cell receptor beta chain was recorded at least ten times. Antigen: not known. Attachment of unique molecular identifiers was made to individual cDNA molecules. One entry per CDR3 protein results from TCRdb running MiXCR on the 5' RACE reads. The table includes under 80,000 distinct CDR3 sequences, over 10% detected once. This record comes from a study of early T cells in non-severe SARS-CoV-2 infection. Turning to the study itself: Bulk RNA taken from unsorted whole blood was sequenced, leaving chains unpaired. General observations from the study: The matching step, a VDJdb search, favored anti-spike CD8 responses and missed private and CD4 specificities.

The V segment lost 5 bases and the J segment 6 bases; nucleotides outside the gene matches: 10. The CDR3 consists of 15 residues. The germline CDR1 and CDR2 sequences are SGHAT and FQNNGV. The rearrangement joins TRBV11-2 to TRBJ2-7, with 10 bases lining up with TRBD1. This TCR was recovered from an adult who was a healthcare worker with PCR-confirmed SARS-CoV-2 infection or an uninfected control (not recorded which). The source material was whole blood. CDR3 DNA: TGTGCCAGCAGCCCAACCGACAGGGGGCCCATCGAGCAGTACTTC. As protein: CASSPTDRGPIEQYF.